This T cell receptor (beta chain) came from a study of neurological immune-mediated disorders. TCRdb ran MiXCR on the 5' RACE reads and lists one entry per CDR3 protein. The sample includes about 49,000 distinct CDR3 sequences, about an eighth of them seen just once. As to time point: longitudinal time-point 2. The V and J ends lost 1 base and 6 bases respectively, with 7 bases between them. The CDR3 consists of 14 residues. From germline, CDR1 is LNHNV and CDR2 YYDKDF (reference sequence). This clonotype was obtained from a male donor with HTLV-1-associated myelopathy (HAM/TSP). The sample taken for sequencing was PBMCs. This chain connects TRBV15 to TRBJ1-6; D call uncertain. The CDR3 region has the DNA TGTGCCACCAGCAGAGGAGTGGTTAATTCACCCCTCCACTTT. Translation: CATSRGVVNSPLHF.